A selection of T cell receptor beta chains follows, all from one sample in a study of T cell responses to AZD1222 COVID-19 vaccine. Libraries were prepared by immunoSEQ multiplex PCR; TCRdb keeps only in-frame clonotypes and omits some of them. The sample includes some 150,000 clones, more than 75% seen only once; the top ten take roughly a tenth. Sequences were derived from peripheral blood, sampled 28 days after the second AZD1222 dose. The receptors originated from an adult who received the AZD1222 COVID-19 vaccine. The CDR3 runs from the conserved cysteine through the conserved F or W. The D gene is left open where the match is weak. Not all rows give a size; the values are once, few, many and, for expanded clones, a class.

clone size: -
V gene: TRBV6-5
D gene: -
J gene: TRBJ1-6
CDR3 protein: CASSPWGEAPLHF
CDR3 DNA: TGTGCCAGCAGTCCCTGGGGGGAGGCACCCCTCCACTTT

clone size: -
V gene: TRBV5-1
D gene: TRBD1
J gene: TRBJ2-7
CDR3 protein: CASSIRDSSSYEQYF
CDR3 DNA: TGCGCCAGCAGCATCCGGGACAGTTCCAGCTACGAGCAGTACTTC

clone size: -
V gene: TRBV19
D gene: TRBD1
J gene: TRBJ2-2
CDR3 protein: CASRQGAGQAGELFF
CDR3 DNA: TGTGCCAGTAGGCAGGGGGCTGGTCAAGCCGGGGAGCTGTTTTTT

clone size: once
V gene: TRBV30
D gene: -
J gene: TRBJ2-7
CDR3 protein: CAGTLEGGKQYF
CDR3 DNA: TGTGCCGGGACTTTGGAAGGGGGAAAGCAGTACTTC

clone size: once
V gene: TRBV5-4
D gene: TRBD2
J gene: TRBJ2-1
CDR3 protein: CASSPTSGTSNEQFF
CDR3 DNA: TGTGCCAGCAGCCCCACTAGCGGGACTTCCAATGAGCAGTTCTTC

clone size: -
V gene: TRBV11-2
D gene: TRBD2
J gene: TRBJ2-3
CDR3 protein: CASSISTSGRSDTQYF
CDR3 DNA: TGTGCCAGCAGCATCTCAACCAGCGGGAGGTCAGATACGCAGTATTTT

clone size: once
V gene: TRBV6-2/TRBV6-3
D gene: -
J gene: TRBJ1-2
CDR3 protein: CASSRSKANYGYTF
CDR3 DNA: TGTGCCAGCAGTCGAAGCAAAGCGAACTATGGCTACACCTTC

clone size: -
V gene: TRBV3-1/TRBV3-2
D gene: -
J gene: TRBJ2-2
CDR3 protein: CASSQRSTGELFF
CDR3 DNA: TGTGCCAGCAGCCAACGGTCCACCGGGGAGTTGTTTTTT

clone size: -
V gene: TRBV15
D gene: TRBD2
J gene: TRBJ2-1
CDR3 protein: CATSRGLANEQFF
CDR3 DNA: TGTGCCACCAGTAGAGGACTAGCGAATGAGCAGTTCTTC

clone size: -
V gene: TRBV6-4
D gene: TRBD2
J gene: TRBJ2-1
CDR3 protein: CASSYTGGEQFF
CDR3 DNA: TGTGCCAGCAGTTATACGGGGGGTGAGCAGTTCTTC

clone size: -
V gene: TRBV7-2
D gene: -
J gene: TRBJ2-5
CDR3 protein: CASSFRWSGETQYF
CDR3 DNA: TGTGCCAGCAGCTTCCGCTGGAGCGGAGAGACCCAGTACTTC

clone size: -
V gene: TRBV18
D gene: -
J gene: TRBJ2-5
CDR3 protein: CASSPGGQETQYF
CDR3 DNA: TGTGCCAGCTCGCCGGGCGGACAAGAGACCCAGTACTTC

clone size: -
V gene: TRBV28
D gene: -
J gene: TRBJ2-1
CDR3 protein: CASHDRGSGPGEQFF
CDR3 DNA: TGTGCCAGCCATGATAGGGGAAGCGGGCCGGGTGAGCAGTTCTTC

clone size: -
V gene: TRBV9
D gene: TRBD2
J gene: TRBJ2-3
CDR3 protein: CASSQGLALGDTQYF
CDR3 DNA: TGTGCCAGCAGTCAGGGACTAGCCCTCGGAGATACGCAGTATTTT

clone size: -
V gene: TRBV5-1
D gene: -
J gene: TRBJ1-2
CDR3 protein: CASSTGQIGGDGYTF
CDR3 DNA: TGCGCCAGCAGCACTGGACAGATCGGGGGTGATGGCTACACCTTC

clone size: -
V gene: TRBV28
D gene: -
J gene: TRBJ2-2
CDR3 protein: CASSPGTYTGELFF
CDR3 DNA: TGTGCCAGCAGCCCTGGGACCTACACCGGGGAGCTGTTTTTT

clone size: -
V gene: TRBV5-6
D gene: TRBD1
J gene: TRBJ2-7
CDR3 protein: CASSLFDRDNYEQYF
CDR3 DNA: TGTGCCAGCAGCTTGTTTGACAGGGATAACTACGAGCAGTACTTC

clone size: -
V gene: TRBV19
D gene: -
J gene: TRBJ1-1
CDR3 protein: CATKMGTVNTEAFF
CDR3 DNA: TGTGCCACCAAGATGGGGACGGTGAACACTGAAGCTTTCTTT

clone size: -
V gene: TRBV28
D gene: -
J gene: TRBJ1-2
CDR3 protein: CASRPGGLGGYTF
CDR3 DNA: TGTGCCAGCAGACCCGGTGGGTTAGGAGGCTACACCTTC

clone size: -
V gene: TRBV28
D gene: -
J gene: TRBJ2-3
CDR3 protein: CASSLIGTDTQYF
CDR3 DNA: TGTGCCAGCAGCCTGATAGGGACAGATACGCAGTATTTT

clone size: once
V gene: TRBV9
D gene: TRBD1
J gene: TRBJ2-1
CDR3 protein: CASSIGGWGSEQFF
CDR3 DNA: TGTGCCAGCAGCATAGGGGGCTGGGGCAGTGAGCAGTTCTTC

clone size: -
V gene: TRBV7-2
D gene: TRBD2
J gene: TRBJ2-4
CDR3 protein: CASSLGDYKNIQYF
CDR3 DNA: TGTGCCAGCAGCTTAGGGGACTACAAAAACATTCAGTACTTC

clone size: -
V gene: TRBV4-3
D gene: -
J gene: TRBJ1-2
CDR3 protein: CASSQSGGDGYTF
CDR3 DNA: TGCGCCAGCAGCCAATCCGGGGGCGATGGCTACACCTTC

clone size: once
V gene: TRBV28
D gene: -
J gene: TRBJ1-2
CDR3 protein: CAAESGPNYGYTF
CDR3 DNA: TGTGCCGCAGAATCGGGACCTAACTATGGCTACACCTTC

clone size: -
V gene: TRBV5-1
D gene: -
J gene: TRBJ1-6
CDR3 protein: CASSLVGDNSPLHF
CDR3 DNA: TGCGCCAGCAGCTTGGTAGGGGATAATTCACCCCTCCACTTT

clone size: -
V gene: TRBV5-1
D gene: TRBD2
J gene: TRBJ2-1
CDR3 protein: CASSLGGQREGEQFF
CDR3 DNA: TGCGCCAGCAGCTTAGGCGGCCAGCGGGAGGGTGAGCAGTTCTTC

clone size: -
V gene: TRBV29-1
D gene: -
J gene: TRBJ1-3
CDR3 protein: CSVEASSGNTIYF
CDR3 DNA: TGCAGCGTTGAAGCCAGCTCTGGAAACACCATATATTTT

clone size: -
V gene: TRBV2
D gene: -
J gene: TRBJ1-1
CDR3 protein: CASKVDRLTEAFF
CDR3 DNA: TGTGCCAGCAAAGTAGACAGGTTGACTGAAGCTTTCTTT

clone size: once
V gene: TRBV5-1
D gene: -
J gene: TRBJ1-6
CDR3 protein: CASSLEGVTNSPLHF
CDR3 DNA: TGCGCCAGCAGCTTGGAAGGGGTTACCAATTCACCCCTCCACTTT

clone size: -
V gene: TRBV29-1
D gene: -
J gene: TRBJ1-3
CDR3 protein: CSVEVGNTIYF
CDR3 DNA: TGCAGCGTCGAGGTTGGAAACACCATATATTTT